This TCR beta chain was observed in a study of spatial heterogeneity in lung cancer. Study results and caveats: Blood carried ubiquitous expanded tumor TCRs more at resection than follow-up.

This clonotype was counted only a few times. Its antigen remains unidentified. Germline CDR1 is SGHRS and CDR2 is YFSETQ. V lost 7 bases to trimming and J lost 1 base; unmatched junction nucleotides: 6. The CDR3 covers 14 residues. On each TCR cDNA molecule, a unique molecular identifier was present. TCRdb reprocessed the 5' RACE reads with MiXCR, giving one entry per CDR3 protein. The sample lists tens of thousands of distinct CDR3 sequences; around 9% were seen once. Indicated time point: sample taken at primary tumor resection. Whole RNA from tumor, nontumor lung or frozen PBMC was sequenced unsorted.

Sample: PBMCs, taken at surgery. The chain recombines TRBV5-1 with TRBJ2-7, with TRBD1 identical over 9 bases. The origin of this receptor is a male donor with early-stage non-small cell lung cancer. CDR3 sequence: CASRGTGTSYEQYF. The DNA of the CDR3 is TGCGCCAGCCGGGGGACAGGGACTTCCTACGAGCAGTACTTC.